Many counts were recorded for the clone carrying this T cell receptor (beta chain). Original processing methods: Reference gene primers were amplified, and this amplification served to estimate nucleated cell counts. Sequencing used immunoSEQ multiplex PCR; TCRdb keeps in-frame clones, though not all of them. V, J and clone size are those of that table, while D and trimming were read from the DNA. This table holds approximately 240,000 clones, roughly four fifths found once. V was trimmed by 4 bases and J by 3 bases, leaving 9 bases between them. From germline, CDR1 is MNHNY and CDR2 SVGAGI (reference sequence). The CDR3 consists of 13 residues. The record originates from a study of blood T cell repertoires in COVID-19. Overall study: Italy, Spain and the United States were the sources of the convalescent and acute COVID-19 samples. The analysed material was cDNA or gDNA that came from T cells, B-cell-depleted T cells, or PBMCs.

The V call is TRBV6-6, the J call TRBJ2-5, with D unclear. Sequences were obtained from peripheral blood. This TCR was sampled from a woman in her thirties who had recovered from COVID-19. For the CDR3, the DNA is TGTGCCAGCAGTTTCACCAGTAAAGAGACCCAGTACTTC. It specifies CASSFTSKETQYF.